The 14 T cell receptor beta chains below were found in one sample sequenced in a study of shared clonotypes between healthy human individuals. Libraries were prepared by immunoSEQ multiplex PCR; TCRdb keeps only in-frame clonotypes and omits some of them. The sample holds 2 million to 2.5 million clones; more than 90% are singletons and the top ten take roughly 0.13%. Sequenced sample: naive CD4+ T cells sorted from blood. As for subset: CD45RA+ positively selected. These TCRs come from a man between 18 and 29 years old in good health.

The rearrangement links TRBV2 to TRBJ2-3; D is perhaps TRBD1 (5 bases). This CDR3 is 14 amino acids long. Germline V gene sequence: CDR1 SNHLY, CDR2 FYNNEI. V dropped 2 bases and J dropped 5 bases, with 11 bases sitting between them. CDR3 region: CASSEQGSIDTQYF. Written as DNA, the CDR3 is TGTGCCAGCAGTGAACAGGGATCCATAGATACGCAGTATTTT.

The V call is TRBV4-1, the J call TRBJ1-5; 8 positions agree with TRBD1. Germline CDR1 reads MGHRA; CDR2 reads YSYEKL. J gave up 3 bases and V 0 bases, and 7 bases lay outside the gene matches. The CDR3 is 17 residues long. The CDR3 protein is CASSQDPATGVNQPQHF. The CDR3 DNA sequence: TGCGCCAGCAGCCAAGATCCGGCGACAGGGGTCAATCAGCCCCAGCATTTT.

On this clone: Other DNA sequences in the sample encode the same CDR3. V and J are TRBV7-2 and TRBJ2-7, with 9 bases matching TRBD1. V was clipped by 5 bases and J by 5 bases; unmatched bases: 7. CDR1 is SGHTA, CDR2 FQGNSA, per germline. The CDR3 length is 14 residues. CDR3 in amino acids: CASSLGQGSHEQYF. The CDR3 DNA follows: TGTGCCAGCAGCCTAGGACAGGGGTCCCACGAGCAGTACTTC.

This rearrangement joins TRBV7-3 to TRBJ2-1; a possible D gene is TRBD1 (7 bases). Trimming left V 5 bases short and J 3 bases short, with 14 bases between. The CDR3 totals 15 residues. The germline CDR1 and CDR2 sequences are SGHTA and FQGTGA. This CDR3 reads CASSTQGRNYNEQFF. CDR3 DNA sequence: TGTGCCAGCAGCACACAGGGGAGGAACTACAATGAGCAGTTCTTC. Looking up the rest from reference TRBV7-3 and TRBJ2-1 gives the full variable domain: GAGVSQTPSNKVTEKGKYVELRCDPISGHTALYWYRQSLGQGPEFLIYFQGTGAADDSGLPNDRFFAVRPEGSVSTLKIQRTERGDSAVYLCASSTQGRNYNEQFFGPGTRLTVL.

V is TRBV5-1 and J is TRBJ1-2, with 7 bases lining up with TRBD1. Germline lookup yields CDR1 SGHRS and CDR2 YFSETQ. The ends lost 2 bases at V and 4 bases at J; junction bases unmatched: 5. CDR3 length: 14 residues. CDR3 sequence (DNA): TGCGCCAGCAGCTTAGAAGGGGGCGTCTATGGCTACACCTTC. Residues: CASSLEGGVYGYTF.

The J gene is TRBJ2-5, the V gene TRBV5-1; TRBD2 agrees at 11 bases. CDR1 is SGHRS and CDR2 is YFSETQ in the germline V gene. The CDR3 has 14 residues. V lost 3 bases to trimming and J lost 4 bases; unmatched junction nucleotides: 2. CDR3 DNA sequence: TGCGCCAGCAGCTATGGACTAGCGGGAGAGACCCAGTACTTC. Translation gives CASSYGLAGETQYF.

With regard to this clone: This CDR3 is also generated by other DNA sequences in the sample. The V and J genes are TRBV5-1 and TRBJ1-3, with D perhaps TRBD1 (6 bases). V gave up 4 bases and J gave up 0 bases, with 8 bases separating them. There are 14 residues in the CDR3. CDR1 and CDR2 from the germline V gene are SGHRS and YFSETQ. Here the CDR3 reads CASSEGGSGNTIYF. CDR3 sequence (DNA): TGCGCCAGCAGCGAGGGGGGCTCTGGAAACACCATATATTTT.

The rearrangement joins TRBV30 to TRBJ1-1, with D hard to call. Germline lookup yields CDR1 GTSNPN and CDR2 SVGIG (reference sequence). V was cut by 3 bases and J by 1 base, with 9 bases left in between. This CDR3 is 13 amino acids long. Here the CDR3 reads CAWRPGENTEAFF. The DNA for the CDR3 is TGTGCCTGGAGGCCCGGGGAGAACACTGAAGCTTTCTTT.

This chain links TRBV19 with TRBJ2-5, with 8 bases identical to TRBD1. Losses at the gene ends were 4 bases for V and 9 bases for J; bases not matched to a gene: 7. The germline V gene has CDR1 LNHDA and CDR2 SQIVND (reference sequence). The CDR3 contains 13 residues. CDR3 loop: CASSTLLQGAQYF. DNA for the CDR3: TGTGCCAGTAGTACCTTACTACAGGGGGCCCAGTACTTC.

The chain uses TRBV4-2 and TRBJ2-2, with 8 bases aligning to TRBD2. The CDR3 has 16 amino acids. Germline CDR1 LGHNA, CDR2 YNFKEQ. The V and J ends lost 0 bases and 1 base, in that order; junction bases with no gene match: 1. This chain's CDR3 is CASSQEAGGNTGELFF. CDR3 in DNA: TGTGCCAGCAGCCAAGAGGCGGGGGGGAACACCGGGGAGCTGTTTTTT.

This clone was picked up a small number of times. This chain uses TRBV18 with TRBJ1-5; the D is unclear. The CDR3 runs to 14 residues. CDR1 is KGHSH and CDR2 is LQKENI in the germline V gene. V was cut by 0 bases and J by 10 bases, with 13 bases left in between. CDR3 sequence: CASSPPTPEEPQHF. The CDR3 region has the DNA TGTGCCAGCTCACCACCGACGCCGGAGGAACCCCAGCATTTT. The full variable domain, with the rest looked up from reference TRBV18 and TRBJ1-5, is NAGVMQNPRHLVRRRGQEARLRCSPMKGHSHVYWYRQLPEEGLKFMVYLQKENIIDESGMPKERFSAEFPKEGPSILRIQQVVRGDSAAYFCASSPPTPEEPQHFGDGTRLSIL.

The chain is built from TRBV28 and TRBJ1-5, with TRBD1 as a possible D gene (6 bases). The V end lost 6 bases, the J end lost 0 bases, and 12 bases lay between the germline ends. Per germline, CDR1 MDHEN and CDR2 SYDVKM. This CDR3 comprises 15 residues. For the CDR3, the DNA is TGTGCCAGCAGCCGGAGGGGGGCTAGCAATCAGCCCCAGCATTTT. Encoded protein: CASSRRGASNQPQHF.

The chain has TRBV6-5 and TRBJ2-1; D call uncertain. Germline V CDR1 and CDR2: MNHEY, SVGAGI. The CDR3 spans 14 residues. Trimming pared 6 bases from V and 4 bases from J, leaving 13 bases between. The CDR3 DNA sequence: TGTGCCAGCAGCCCTGCCCGGCTGTACAATGAGCAGTTCTTC. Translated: CASSPARLYNEQFF.

The CDR3 protein is CASSAGHVGNQPQHF. The CDR3, as DNA: TGTGCCAGCAGCGCCGGACACGTGGGCAATCAGCCCCAGCATTTT. V is TRBV5-5 and J is TRBJ1-5, with D possibly TRBD1 on 5 matching bases. The CDR3 is 15 amino acids. Germline CDR1 reads SGHKS; CDR2 reads YYEKEE (reference sequence). The V gene lost 4 bases and the J gene lost 2 bases, with 13 bases spanning the gap.